This T cell receptor beta chain was found in a study of neurological immune-mediated disorders (dated by TCRdb to the late 2010s). As for the study more broadly: Using UMI-based sequencing, the study compared peripheral blood TCR-beta repertoires from patients with HTLV-I-associated myelopathy (HAM/TSP), patients with multiple sclerosis, and healthy controls. Longitudinal samples, technical triplicates and paired sorted CD4+ and CD8+ T-cell subsets, alongside PBMC samples, were included among the approximately 110 TCR-beta libraries. Each longitudinal HAM/TSP and healthy donor was sampled at 3 time-points spaced at about 3-45 month intervals. The cohort comprised around 70 subjects: roughly 14 HAM/TSP patients, around 34 multiple sclerosis patients and around 20 healthy controls.

Looking up the germline V gene (reference sequence) yields CDR1 DFQATT and CDR2 SNEGSKA. Relative to germline, V is missing 5 bases and J is missing 2 bases, with 7 bases of the junction outside any gene match. Reading from cysteine to phenylalanine, the CDR3 counts 15 amino acids. Solely the CDR3 DNA is kept, with 45 bases framed from the first base. This clonotype has ten or more counts. It lacks a known antigen. No qualities accompany the bases; no much larger clone lies one base away. What the research found in general, with its limitations: Across subjects, expanded clones never shared an identical CDR3 amino acid sequence, which suggests that the TCR-beta repertoires in every group were private. TCR clonal expansion was greatest in HAM/TSP patients and smallest in MS patients, who ranked below even healthy controls.

In the paper's terms, the time point label means: longitudinal time-point 1 (baseline). The healthy controls were volunteers from blood banks in Maryland, USA. Unsorted PBMC libraries were generated from 2 million PBMCs stored in RNAlater at -80 °C until RNA extraction. Peripheral blood was subjected to Ficoll-Hypaque density gradient centrifugation to isolate PBMCs, which were then cryopreserved in liquid nitrogen. To synthesize cDNA, template-switch 5'RACE was performed with a primer carrying a 10-nucleotide random unique molecular identifier so that each TCR transcript was tagged. Over 190 million TCR-beta sequences, covering 15-18 subjects, were produced in each sequencing run. The RNeasy kit was used to extract total RNA. Using the KAPA Real-time Library Amplification kit, TCR-beta VDJ regions were amplified with primers for the TCR constant region and the 5'RACE anchor. A first PCR added sample indexes and Illumina adaptors, and a second PCR then raised library yield. After Ampure bead purification, the roughly 650 bp TCR product was size-selected on a 2% E-gel SizeSelection system. Before pooling, library quality was checked on a Bioanalyzer, concentration was measured with Qubit, and libraries were quantified with the Kapa Library Quantification kit. Libraries were sequenced paired-end 2 x 150 bp on an Illumina HiSeq 2500. To increase sequence diversity, about 25-31% phiX was spiked into each library pool. On the authors' methods: Quality-filtered reads were processed with the UMI-based MiGEC pipeline, which removed over 85% of raw TCR sequences during error correction. VDJ genes were aligned to IMGT germline references, and clonotypes were defined by unique CDR3 amino acid sequence plus V-J genes. Clonal expansion, Shannon diversity and CDR3 relatedness were evaluated with VDJtools (CalcPairwiseDistances, ClusterSamples), while phylogenetic trees were built in CLCbio workbench. Clones with at least 8 unique UMIs were defined as expanded, with this threshold being based on coefficient-of-variation modelling across technical triplicates. TCRdb took the public reads, trimmed them with fastp at Q25, ran MiXCR for clone calling and kept in-frame beta chains. When rows share a CDR3 protein, they turn into one entry using the most common DNA and genes. The V and J calls were not made by the authors but by TCRdb's processing. Here the sample has 60,000 to 90,000 distinct CDR3 sequences; about 9.4% occur a single time. 8.5% to 10% of the sample is held by the ten biggest clonotypes.

The sequence joins TRBV20-1 to TRBJ2-3, and 10 junctional nucleotides match TRBD2. The receptor comes from a young man in good health. The sequenced sample was PBMCs. The nucleotide sequence reads TGCAGTGCTGGAGTTCTAGCGGGAGACACAGATACGCAGTATTTT. Its protein is CSAGVLAGDTDTQYF.